A selection of T cell receptor beta chains follows, all from one sample in a study of identical twins. TCRdb recomputed calls from the 5' RACE reads with MiXCR, one row per CDR3 protein. The table shows around 570,000 distinct CDR3 sequences, with roughly 9.9% occurring only once. This same sample was also part of a study on yellow fever vaccine responses in identical twins.

Sequencing was performed on PBMCs. The origin of the receptors is a woman between 18 and 29 years old in good health. The CDR3 runs from the conserved cysteine through the conserved F or W. D genes are given only for firm matches. Size values are once, few and many counts, or a class for expanded clones, and some rows have none.

14	.	TRBV28	TRBJ2-7	.	CASSPPSSSYEQYF	TGTGCCAGCAGTCCCCCCAGTAGTTCCTACGAGCAGTACTTC
13	many	TRBV6-6	TRBJ1-2	TRBD1	CASSHRGDYGYTF	TGTGCCAGCAGTCACAGGGGTGACTATGGCTACACCTTC
15	.	TRBV7-2	TRBJ2-1	.	CASSWGGVGNDEQFF	TGTGCCAGCAGTTGGGGTGGGGTCGGGAACGATGAGCAGTTCTTC
12	few	TRBV6-2/TRBV6-3	TRBJ2-3	.	CASSYPPDTQYF	TGTGCCAGCAGTTACCCTCCAGATACGCAGTATTTT
13	many	TRBV5-1	TRBJ2-7	TRBD1	CASSGTALDEQYF	TGCGCCAGCAGCGGGACAGCACTAGACGAGCAGTACTTC
15	few	TRBV7-6	TRBJ2-7	TRBD2	CASSSGTSLFYEQYF	TGTGCCAGCAGCTCCGGGACTAGTCTTTTCTACGAGCAGTACTTC
15	.	TRBV25-1	TRBJ2-1	.	CASSEFDITNNEQFF	TGTGCCAGCAGTGAATTCGACATCACAAACAATGAGCAGTTCTTC
14	few	TRBV12-3/TRBV12-4	TRBJ2-5	.	CASSSTGTQETQYF	TGTGCCAGCAGTTCCACCGGGACTCAAGAGACCCAGTACTTC
17	many	TRBV5-1	TRBJ2-1	.	CASSLDGEIGGMNEQFF	TGCGCCAGCAGCTTGGATGGGGAAATTGGAGGAATGAATGAGCAGTTCTTC
19	few	TRBV13	TRBJ1-4	.	CASSLGTGPLLLTNEKLFF	TGTGCCAGCAGCTTAGGAACAGGGCCACTACTATTAACTAATGAAAAACTGTTTTTT
12	.	TRBV29-1	TRBJ1-1	.	CSVERGGTEAFF	TGCAGCGTTGAAAGGGGGGGCACTGAAGCTTTCTTT
15	few	TRBV7-9	TRBJ2-7	.	CASSFTHSPLREQYF	TGTGCCAGCAGCTTCACTCACAGTCCACTACGCGAGCAGTACTTC
15	.	TRBV6-4	TRBJ2-1	TRBD1	CASSDGTGPYNEQFF	TGTGCCAGCAGTGACGGGACAGGTCCTTACAATGAGCAGTTCTTC
16	.	TRBV19	TRBJ2-1	.	CASSTVGLVEAREQFF	TGTGCCAGTAGTACCGTGGGGCTAGTGGAGGCAAGGGAGCAGTTCTTC
15	.	TRBV18	TRBJ2-1	.	CASSPLGMVYNEQFF	TGTGCCAGCTCACCATTAGGAATGGTTTACAATGAGCAGTTCTTC
14	few	TRBV5-1	TRBJ2-7	TRBD1	CASSSGTGSREQYF	TGCGCCAGCAGCTCCGGGACAGGGTCAAGGGAGCAGTACTTC
16	.	TRBV20-1	TRBJ1-5	TRBD1	CSANRDREVSNQPQHF	TGCAGTGCAAACCGGGACAGGGAGGTCAGCAATCAGCCCCAGCATTTT
14	few	TRBV3-1	TRBJ1-2	.	CASSPQGLFHGYTF	TGTGCCAGCAGCCCACAGGGACTTTTCCATGGCTACACCTTC
14	many	TRBV10-3	TRBJ2-1	.	CAINLADSYNEQFF	TGTGCCATCAATTTAGCGGACTCCTACAATGAGCAGTTCTTC
15	.	TRBV14	TRBJ2-5	TRBD2	CASSHRLAEKETQYF	TGTGCCAGCAGCCACCGACTAGCGGAAAAAGAGACCCAGTACTTC
13	few	TRBV7-9	TRBJ1-6	.	CASSFTGLGPLHF	TGTGCCAGCAGCTTTACGGGGTTGGGACCCCTCCACTTT
14	few	TRBV28	TRBJ1-4	.	CASSKDIGWGKLFF	TGTGCCAGCAGTAAGGACATCGGGTGGGGAAAACTGTTTTTT
13	few	TRBV29-1	TRBJ2-3	.	CSVGLAPGDTQYF	TGCAGCGTCGGGCTAGCGCCGGGGGATACGCAGTATTTT
15	many	TRBV11-2	TRBJ2-5	TRBD2	CASSLGVSGHETQYF	TGTGCCAGCAGCTTAGGAGTTAGCGGGCATGAGACCCAGTACTTC
14	few	TRBV7-9	TRBJ2-7	.	CASSPPGSPGEQYF	TGTGCCAGCAGCCCCCCCGGGTCACCGGGCGAGCAGTACTTC
16	.	TRBV18	TRBJ2-1	TRBD2	CASSPPAGRTYNEQFF	TGTGCCAGCTCACCACCAGCCGGGAGGACGTATAATGAGCAGTTCTTC
15	many	TRBV12-3/TRBV12-4	TRBJ2-5	TRBD1	CASSQGQGGLETQYF	TGTGCCAGCAGCCAAGGACAGGGCGGATTAGAGACCCAGTACTTC
15	many	TRBV5-5	TRBJ1-2	.	CASSLAPGSNYGYTF	TGTGCCAGCAGCTTGGCCCCAGGATCTAACTATGGCTACACCTTC
15	.	TRBV20-1	TRBJ2-5	TRBD1	CSARDRRTGQETQYF	TGCAGTGCTAGAGATCGACGGACAGGGCAAGAGACCCAGTACTTC
16	few	TRBV25-1	TRBJ2-3	.	CASSGQTQWRTDTQYF	TGTGCCAGCAGTGGCCAGACCCAGTGGAGGACAGATACGCAGTATTTT
13	.	TRBV5-1	TRBJ2-1	.	CASSLPDPNEQFF	TGCGCCAGCAGCTTGCCTGACCCCAATGAGCAGTTCTTC
12	.	TRBV10-3	TRBJ1-1	.	CAIRDGNTEAFF	TGTGCCATCAGGGACGGTAACACTGAAGCTTTCTTT
15	many	TRBV5-1	TRBJ2-1	TRBD1	CASSFSRGPYNEQFF	TGCGCCAGCAGCTTCTCTAGGGGGCCCTACAATGAGCAGTTCTTC
14	many	TRBV29-1	TRBJ2-1	.	CSVESREWHNEQFF	TGCAGCGTTGAATCCCGGGAGTGGCACAATGAGCAGTTCTTC
14	.	TRBV5-1	TRBJ2-1	TRBD1	CASSHRQGRNEQFF	TGCGCCAGCAGCCACAGACAGGGTCGGAATGAGCAGTTCTTC
14	many	TRBV10-3	TRBJ1-5	.	CAISRGIPNQPQHF	TGTGCCATCAGTAGGGGGATCCCAAATCAGCCCCAGCATTTT
14	many	TRBV12-3/TRBV12-4	TRBJ1-1	TRBD1	CASRQHPGGTEAFF	TGTGCCAGCAGACAACACCCAGGGGGCACTGAAGCTTTCTTT
16	.	TRBV6-2/TRBV6-3	TRBJ2-1	.	CASSYDQRKTYNEQFF	TGTGCCAGCAGTTACGACCAGCGTAAAACCTACAATGAGCAGTTCTTC
14	many	TRBV12-3/TRBV12-4	TRBJ1-1	.	CASSFLQGNTEAFF	TGTGCCAGCAGTTTCCTCCAGGGGAACACTGAAGCTTTCTTT
19	.	TRBV19	TRBJ2-5	.	CASSIWDDGIERYQETQYF	TGTGCCAGTAGTATATGGGATGACGGGATCGAAAGGTACCAAGAGACCCAGTACTTC
15	.	TRBV28	TRBJ2-3	.	CASSLGGQPTDTQYF	TGTGCCAGCAGTTTAGGAGGACAGCCGACAGATACGCAGTATTTT
18	.	TRBV12-3/TRBV12-4	TRBJ2-6	.	CASSLGRVGPSGANVLTF	TGTGCCAGCAGTTTAGGTCGGGTGGGTCCATCTGGGGCCAACGTCCTGACTTTC
13	.	TRBV28	TRBJ1-2	.	CASSLNKQPGYTF	TGTGCCAGCAGTTTAAATAAACAGCCGGGCTACACCTTC
15	few	TRBV7-6	TRBJ2-7	TRBD1	CASSSLPGTGSEQYF	TGTGCCAGCAGCTCACTCCCCGGGACAGGGTCCGAGCAGTACTTC
16	few	TRBV12-3/TRBV12-4	TRBJ2-3	TRBD1	CASSSTGVPSTDTQYF	TGTGCCAGCAGTTCGACAGGGGTCCCCTCCACAGATACGCAGTATTTT
14	few	TRBV11-2	TRBJ2-1	.	CASSFVPRGNEQFF	TGTGCCAGCAGCTTCGTACCTAGGGGTAATGAGCAGTTCTTC
15	.	TRBV10-3	TRBJ2-7	.	CAISGTQAYSYEQYF	TGTGCCATCAGTGGGACACAGGCCTACTCCTACGAGCAGTACTTC
12	many	TRBV12-3/TRBV12-4	TRBJ2-2	.	CASSLGSGELFF	TGCGCCAGCAGCTTGGGATCCGGGGAGCTGTTTTTT
13	many	TRBV12-3/TRBV12-4	TRBJ1-1	.	CASSSWVVTEAFF	TGTGCCAGCAGTTCCTGGGTGGTCACTGAAGCTTTCTTT
14	few	TRBV12-3/TRBV12-4	TRBJ2-7	TRBD1	CASSPPRDRHEQYF	TGTGCCAGCAGCCCCCCCCGGGACAGGCACGAGCAGTACTTC
16	many	TRBV7-9	TRBJ2-7	TRBD1	CASSPEGQGKIYEQYF	TGTGCCAGCAGCCCCGAAGGACAGGGGAAAATCTACGAGCAGTACTTC
14	few	TRBV29-1	TRBJ2-3	TRBD2	CSVVAGGSTDTQYF	TGCAGCGTTGTAGCGGGAGGTAGCACAGATACGCAGTATTTT
16	many	TRBV20-1	TRBJ2-3	.	CSAEAPNSLNTDTQYF	TGCAGTGCTGAGGCCCCTAATTCTCTGAACACAGATACGCAGTATTTT